These 11 T cell receptor beta chains share one sample of origin, sequenced in a study of cytomegalovirus exposure and HLA in healthy donors. The data were produced by immunoSEQ multiplex PCR, yet TCRdb's version contains in-frame clones alone and is incomplete. The sample comprises some 110,000 clones, 86% of which are singletons, and under 5% rests with the top ten. Sequences were obtained from PBMCs. These receptors were collected from a man aged 18-30 years in good health and CMV-seronegative.

This sequence joins TRBV29-1 and TRBJ1-1, with TRBD1 identical over 11 bases. Germline V gene data show CDR1 as SQVTM and CDR2 as ANQGSEA. CDR3 size: 14 residues. V lost 7 bases to trimming and J lost 0 bases; unmatched junction nucleotides: 4. CDR3 sequence reads: CSGWDRGMNTEAFF. Written as DNA, the CDR3 is TGCAGCGGATGGGACAGGGGGATGAACACTGAAGCTTTCTTT.

V and J are TRBV6-5 and TRBJ2-1; the match to TRBD2 covers 10 bases. CDR1 and CDR2 from the germline V gene are MNHEY and SVGAGI. The V segment lost 4 bases and the J segment 8 bases; nucleotides outside the gene matches: 8. The CDR3 has 15 amino acids. The CDR3, as DNA: TGTGCCAGCAGTTCTATCCTAGCGGGAGACCATGAGCAGTTCTTC. Protein: CASSSILAGDHEQFF.

The rearrangement uses TRBV29-1 and TRBJ2-7; 10 bases are a match to TRBD1. CDR1 is SQVTM, CDR2 ANQGSEA, per germline. J was trimmed by 3 bases and V by 1 base; bases with no gene match: 0. The CDR3 is made up of 13 amino acids. The DNA for the CDR3 is TGCAGCGTTGAAGGGACAGGGGGCTACGAGCAGTACTTC. This codes for CSVEGTGGYEQYF.

The rearrangement joins TRBV5-1 to TRBJ2-7; 10 bases are shared with TRBD2. The CDR3 runs to 17 residues. Germline V gives CDR1 SGHRS, CDR2 YFSETQ. The J segment lost 3 bases and the V segment lost 4 bases, leaving 13 bases of the junction unmatched. The CDR3 loop reads CASSPGNQAGGLYEQYF. The CDR3 DNA sequence: TGCGCCAGCAGCCCCGGAAACCAAGCGGGAGGGCTCTACGAGCAGTACTTC.

The chain is built from TRBV9 and TRBJ2-3; D not resolved. The germline V gene has CDR1 SGDLS and CDR2 YYNGEE. Trimming took 0 bases from V and 1 from J, leaving 9 bases between them. The CDR3 is 15 amino acids. This CDR3 reads CASSVVASGTDTQYF. CDR3 sequence (DNA): TGTGCCAGCAGCGTAGTAGCCAGCGGCACAGATACGCAGTATTTT. The whole variable domain, remainder taken from reference TRBV9 and TRBJ2-3, is DSGVTQTPKHLITATGQRVTLRCSPRSGDLSVYWYQQSLDQGLQFLIQYYNGEERAKGNILERFSAQQFPDLHSELNLSSLELGDSALYFCASSVVASGTDTQYFGPGTRLTVL.

The rearrangement links TRBV19 to TRBJ1-5; the D gene is possibly TRBD1 (6 bases). Germline CDR1 reads LNHDA; CDR2 reads SQIVND (reference sequence). This CDR3 spans 14 amino acids. The V and J ends lost 4 bases and 3 bases respectively, with 10 bases between them. This CDR3 reads CASSTRDTNQPQHF. CDR3 nucleotide sequence: TGTGCCAGTAGTACACGGGACACCAATCAGCCCCAGCATTTT.

The chain is built from TRBV11-2 and TRBJ2-2; D possibly corresponds to TRBD2 (5 bases). Deletions cut 6 bases from V and 5 bases from J, with 7 bases between. Germline V CDR1 and CDR2: SGHAT, FQNNGV. This CDR3 region has 12 residues. Written as DNA, the CDR3 is TGTGCCAGCAGGACGGGGACCGGGGAGCTGTTTTTT. Its protein is CASRTGTGELFF.

J is TRBJ1-1 and V is TRBV6-5; no clear D gene. Germline V gene lookup returns CDR1 MNHEY and CDR2 SVGAGI. The CDR3 has 15 residues. V lost 8 bases to trimming and J lost 0 bases, with 16 bases between them. The CDR3 loop reads CASGRGEGLNTEAFF. The DNA of the CDR3 is TGTGCCAGCGGAAGAGGTGAGGGATTGAACACTGAAGCTTTCTTT.

This chain joins TRBV4-1 and TRBJ2-7; 11 bases are shared with TRBD2. J was trimmed by 4 bases and V by 3 bases; bases with no gene match: 5. The CDR3 extends over 15 amino acids. In germline, CDR1 is MGHRA, CDR2 YSYEKL. This chain's CDR3 is CASSQTSGEHYEQYF. CDR3 nucleotide sequence: TGCGCCAGCAGCCAGACTAGCGGGGAACATTACGAGCAGTACTTC.

The V and J genes are TRBV6-1 and TRBJ1-2; unclear D gene. V gave up 8 bases and J gave up 5 bases, with 9 bases separating them. CDR3 size: 11 residues. Germline V lookup: CDR1 MNHNS, CDR2 SASEGT. CDR3 residues: CASVGLYGYTF. The DNA for the CDR3 is TGTGCCAGCGTCGGTTTGTATGGCTACACCTTC.

V and J are TRBV19 and TRBJ2-2; possibly TRBD1 for D (5 bases). This CDR3 is 14 amino acids long. The germline V gene encodes CDR1 LNHDA and CDR2 SQIVND (reference sequence). The V end lost 5 bases, the J end lost 4 bases, and 11 bases lay between the germline ends. CDR3 bases: TGTGCCAGTAGTTCTCGACAGATCACCGGGGAGCTGTTTTTT. Translated: CASSSRQITGELFF.